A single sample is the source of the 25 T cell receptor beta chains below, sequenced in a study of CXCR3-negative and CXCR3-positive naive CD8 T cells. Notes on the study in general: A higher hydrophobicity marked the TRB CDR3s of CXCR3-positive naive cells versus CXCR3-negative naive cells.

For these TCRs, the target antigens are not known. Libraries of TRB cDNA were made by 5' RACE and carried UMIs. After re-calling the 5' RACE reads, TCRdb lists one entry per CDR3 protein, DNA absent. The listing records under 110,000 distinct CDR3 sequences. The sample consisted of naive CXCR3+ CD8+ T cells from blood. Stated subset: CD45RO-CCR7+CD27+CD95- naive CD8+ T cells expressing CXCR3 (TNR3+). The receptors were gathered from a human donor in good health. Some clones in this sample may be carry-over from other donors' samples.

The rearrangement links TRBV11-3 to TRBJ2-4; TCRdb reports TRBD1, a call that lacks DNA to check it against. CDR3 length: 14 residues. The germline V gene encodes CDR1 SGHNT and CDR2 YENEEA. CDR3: CASSLRGTHNIQYF.

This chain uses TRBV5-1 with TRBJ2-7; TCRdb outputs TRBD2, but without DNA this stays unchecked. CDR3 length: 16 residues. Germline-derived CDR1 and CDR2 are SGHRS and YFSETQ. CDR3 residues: CASSLEGTSGYHEQYF. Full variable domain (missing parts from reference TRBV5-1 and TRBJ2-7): KAGVTQTPRYLIKTRGQQVTLSCSPISGHRSVSWYQQTPGQGLQFLFEYFSETQRNKGNFPGRFSGRQFSNSRSEMNVSTLELGDSALYLCASSLEGTSGYHEQYFGPGTRLTVT.

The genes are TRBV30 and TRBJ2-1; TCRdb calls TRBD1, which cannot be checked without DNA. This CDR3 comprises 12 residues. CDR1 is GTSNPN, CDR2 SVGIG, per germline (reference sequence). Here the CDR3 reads CAWVAGGTEQFF.

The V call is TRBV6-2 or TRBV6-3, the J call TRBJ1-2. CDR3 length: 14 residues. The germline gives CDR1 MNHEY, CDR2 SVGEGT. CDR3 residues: CASSTSQPNYGYTF.

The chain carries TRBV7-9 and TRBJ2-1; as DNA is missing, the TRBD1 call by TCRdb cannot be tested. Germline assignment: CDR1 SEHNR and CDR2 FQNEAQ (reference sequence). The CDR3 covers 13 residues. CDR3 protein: CASSPPGYNEQFF.

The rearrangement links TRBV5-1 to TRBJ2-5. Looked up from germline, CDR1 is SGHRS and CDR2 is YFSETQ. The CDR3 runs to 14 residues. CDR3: CASRSSPVEETQYF. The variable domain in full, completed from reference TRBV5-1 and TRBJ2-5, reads KAGVTQTPRYLIKTRGQQVTLSCSPISGHRSVSWYQQTPGQGLQFLFEYFSETQRNKGNFPGRFSGRQFSNSRSEMNVSTLELGDSALYLCASRSSPVEETQYFGPGTRLLVL.

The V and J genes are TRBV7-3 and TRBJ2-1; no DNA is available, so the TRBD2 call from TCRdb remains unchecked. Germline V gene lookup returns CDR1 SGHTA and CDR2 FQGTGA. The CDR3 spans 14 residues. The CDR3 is CASSLTLRGDEQFF.

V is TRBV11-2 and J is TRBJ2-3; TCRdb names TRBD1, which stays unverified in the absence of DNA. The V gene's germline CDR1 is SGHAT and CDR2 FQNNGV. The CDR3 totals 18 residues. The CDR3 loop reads CASSSEGATGLKTDTQYF.

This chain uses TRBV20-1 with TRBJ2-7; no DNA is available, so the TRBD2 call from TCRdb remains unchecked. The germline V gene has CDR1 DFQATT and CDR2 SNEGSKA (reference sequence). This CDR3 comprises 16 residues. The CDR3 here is CSARPFGLAFSNEQYF.

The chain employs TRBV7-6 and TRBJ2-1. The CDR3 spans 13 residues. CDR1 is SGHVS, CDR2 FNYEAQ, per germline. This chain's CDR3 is CASSRSSYNEQFF.

The CDR3 loop reads CASSLGDRGYEQYF. This sequence joins TRBV5-1 and TRBJ2-7; the D gene TCRdb calls, TRBD1, cannot be checked with no DNA. Germline lookup yields CDR1 SGHRS and CDR2 YFSETQ. The CDR3 loop spans 14 amino acids.

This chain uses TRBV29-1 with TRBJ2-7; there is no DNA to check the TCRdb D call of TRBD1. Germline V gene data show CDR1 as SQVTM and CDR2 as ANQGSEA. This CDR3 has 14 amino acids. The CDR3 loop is CSVEPRGSNYEQYF.

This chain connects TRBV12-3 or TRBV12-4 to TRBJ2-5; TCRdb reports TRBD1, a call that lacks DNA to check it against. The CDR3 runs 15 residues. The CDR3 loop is CASSFETGGGETQYF.

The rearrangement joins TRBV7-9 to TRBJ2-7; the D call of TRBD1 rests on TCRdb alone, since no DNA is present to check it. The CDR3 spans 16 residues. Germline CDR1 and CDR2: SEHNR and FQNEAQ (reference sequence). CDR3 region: CASSHPLSGRGGEQYF.

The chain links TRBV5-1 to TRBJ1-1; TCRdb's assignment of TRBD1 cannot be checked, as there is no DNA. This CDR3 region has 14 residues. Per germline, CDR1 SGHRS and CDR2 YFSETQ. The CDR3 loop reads CASSPGQENTEAFF. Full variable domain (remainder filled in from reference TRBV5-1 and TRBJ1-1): KAGVTQTPRYLIKTRGQQVTLSCSPISGHRSVSWYQQTPGQGLQFLFEYFSETQRNKGNFPGRFSGRQFSNSRSEMNVSTLELGDSALYLCASSPGQENTEAFFGQGTRLTVV.

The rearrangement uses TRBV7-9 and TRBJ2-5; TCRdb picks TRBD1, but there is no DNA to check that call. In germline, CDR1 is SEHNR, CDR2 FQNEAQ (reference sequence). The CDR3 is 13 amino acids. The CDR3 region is CASSRDSLETQYF. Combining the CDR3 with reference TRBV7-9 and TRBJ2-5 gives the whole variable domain DTGVSQNPRHKITKRGQNVTFRCDPISEHNRLYWYRQTLGQGPEFLTYFQNEAQLEKSRLLSDRFSAERPKGSFSTLEIQRTEQGDSAMYLCASSRDSLETQYFGPGTRLLVL.

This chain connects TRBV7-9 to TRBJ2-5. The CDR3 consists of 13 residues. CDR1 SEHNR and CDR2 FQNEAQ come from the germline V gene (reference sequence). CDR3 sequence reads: CASSDKLQETQYF.

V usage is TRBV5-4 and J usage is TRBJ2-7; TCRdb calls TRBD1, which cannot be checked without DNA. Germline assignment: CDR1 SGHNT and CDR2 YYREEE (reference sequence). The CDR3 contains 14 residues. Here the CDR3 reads CASSVRDSSYEQYF.

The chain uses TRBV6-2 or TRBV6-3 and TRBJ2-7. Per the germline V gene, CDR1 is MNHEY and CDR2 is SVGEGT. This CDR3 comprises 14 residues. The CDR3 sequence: CASSYSSRSYEQYF.

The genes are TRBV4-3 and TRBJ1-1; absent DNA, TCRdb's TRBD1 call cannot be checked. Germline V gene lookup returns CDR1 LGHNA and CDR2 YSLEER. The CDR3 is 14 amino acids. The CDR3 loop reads CASSQGQGVAEAFF.

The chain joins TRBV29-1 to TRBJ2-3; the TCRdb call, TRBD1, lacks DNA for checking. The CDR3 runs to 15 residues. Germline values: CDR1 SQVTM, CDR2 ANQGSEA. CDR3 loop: CSVEDHGGGTDTQYF.

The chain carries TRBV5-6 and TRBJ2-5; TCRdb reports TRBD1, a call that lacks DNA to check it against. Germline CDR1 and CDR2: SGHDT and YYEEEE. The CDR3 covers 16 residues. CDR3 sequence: CASSLLLDRGWETQYF.

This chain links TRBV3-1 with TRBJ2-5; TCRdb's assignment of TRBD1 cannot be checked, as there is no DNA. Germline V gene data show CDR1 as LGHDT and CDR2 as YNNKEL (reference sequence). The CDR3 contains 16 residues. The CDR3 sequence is CASSKRTGGRGETQYF.

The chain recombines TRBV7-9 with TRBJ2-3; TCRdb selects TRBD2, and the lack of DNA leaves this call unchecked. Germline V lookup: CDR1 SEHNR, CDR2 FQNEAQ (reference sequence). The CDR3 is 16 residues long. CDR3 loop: CASSSTSGGITNTQYF.

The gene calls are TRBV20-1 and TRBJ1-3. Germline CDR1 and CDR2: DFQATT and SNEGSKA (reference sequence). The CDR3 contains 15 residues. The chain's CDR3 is CSAVRPGPSGNTIYF.